The 3 T cell receptor beta chains given below trace back to one sample, sequenced in a study of control samples from healthy donors and cancer patients. Libraries were prepared by immunoSEQ multiplex PCR; TCRdb keeps only in-frame clonotypes and omits some of them. Among 70,000 to 95,000 clones listed, more than 75% were seen once. Sample: blood. Receptors originate from a man in his forties or fifties in good health.

The CDR3, as DNA: TGTGCCACCAGTGATCCTAATCTTAGCGGGGAGAGCACAGATACGCAGTATTTT. Amino acids: CATSDPNLSGESTDTQYF. The rearrangement uses TRBV24-1 and TRBJ2-3, with 8 bases lining up with TRBD2. Germline lookup yields CDR1 KGHDR and CDR2 SFDVKD. The CDR3 extends over 18 amino acids. The J segment lost 0 bases and the V segment lost 3 bases, leaving 10 bases of the junction unmatched.

The V call is TRBV7-8, the J call TRBJ1-2; TRBD1 agrees at 7 bases. The CDR3 loop spans 13 amino acids. The junction had 4 bases not matched to a gene; V was cut back by 5 bases and J by 4 bases. The germline V gene has CDR1 SGHVS and CDR2 FQNEAQ. The CDR3 protein is CASSRGQTYGYTF. CDR3 DNA: TGTGCCAGCAGCCGGGGACAGACCTATGGCTACACCTTC.

The chain carries TRBV6-5 and TRBJ1-2; D ambiguous. Germline V gene data show CDR1 as MNHEY and CDR2 as SVGAGI. The V end was cut by 6 bases, the J end by 6 bases, with 14 bases between. The CDR3 consists of 13 residues. DNA of the CDR3: TGTGCCAGCAGCGACGGGCCGAGGGATGGCTACACCTTC. Protein sequence: CASSDGPRDGYTF.